This record looks at one TCR beta chain sequence and its context. Its antigen is undetermined. The sample comes from a study of brain T cells in children with intractable seizures. TCRdb's copy holds only in-frame clones and misses some; the assay was immunoSEQ multiplex PCR. Among some 64,000 clones listed, around 95% were seen once. Whole-study results and caveats: Pre-surgery blood may have been undersampled, hiding some clones.

This clonotype was sampled from a boy in the first two years of life with focal cortical dysplasia and intractable seizures. The sample was peripheral blood, taken at surgery.

DNA of the CDR3: TGTGCCAGCTCACCACGCGAGGGGCAGGATAATTCACCCCTCCACTTT. This sequence encodes CASSPREGQDNSPLHF. This chain connects TRBV18 to TRBJ1-6; tentatively, D is TRBD1 (5 bases). The V and J ends lost 1 base and 5 bases respectively, with 12 bases between them. Germline CDR1 and CDR2: KGHSH and LQKENI. This CDR3 is 16 amino acids long.